Presented here are 23 T cell receptor beta chains from one specimen sequenced in a study of control samples from healthy donors and cancer patients. Profiled with immunoSEQ multiplex PCR; TCRdb holds only in-frame clones, not every one. The profile shows 110,000 or so clones, approximately 90% of them singletons. Sequenced: blood. The receptors here all came from a human donor in good health. The donor label of this sample is uncertain.

The chain is built from TRBV7-8 and TRBJ1-4; D call uncertain. Per germline, CDR1 SGHVS and CDR2 FQNEAQ. Trimming took off 6 bases at V and 12 bases at J, with 14 bases between the two ends. The CDR3 totals 12 residues. The CDR3 nucleotides are TGTGCCAGCAGTCCCGGTTTGGTTGAACTGTTTTTT. It encodes CASSPGLVELFF. The whole variable domain, remainder taken from reference TRBV7-8 and TRBJ1-4, is GAGVSQSPRYKVAKRGQDVALRCDPISGHVSLFWYQQALGQGPEFLTYFQNEAQLDKSGLPSDRFFAERPEGSVSTLKIQRTQQEDSAVYLCASSPGLVELFFGSGTQLSVL.

V and J are TRBV19 and TRBJ1-5, with D tentatively TRBD1 (5 bases). Looked up from germline, CDR1 is LNHDA and CDR2 is SQIVND (reference sequence). The CDR3 is made up of 16 amino acids. V was trimmed by 1 base and J by 2 bases, leaving 12 bases between them. CDR3 nucleotides: TGTGCCAGTAGTATAGCAGGCGGCAGGGGCAATCAGCCCCAGCATTTT. Translating gives CASSIAGGRGNQPQHF.

J is TRBJ1-2 and V is TRBV5-1; the D is unclear. This CDR3 contains 14 residues. Germline lookup yields CDR1 SGHRS and CDR2 YFSETQ. Trimming left V 2 bases short and J 8 bases short, with 16 bases between. The CDR3 reads CASSFSLDVRGYTF. The CDR3 DNA reads TGCGCCAGCAGCTTCAGCCTTGACGTTAGGGGCTACACCTTC.

The chain joins TRBV30 to TRBJ2-1; 9 nucleotides line up with TRBD2. The ends lost 0 bases at V and 8 bases at J; junction bases unmatched: 5. CDR3 length equals 14 residues. Germline CDR1 is GTSNPN and CDR2 is SVGIG (reference sequence). CDR3 sequence reads: CAWSVGGGVYEQFF. CDR3 sequence (DNA): TGTGCCTGGAGTGTGGGCGGGGGGGTTTATGAGCAGTTCTTC.

In this sample, this clone turned up once. The CDR3 region is CATSGTGLVQPQHF. Here the CDR3 DNA reads TGTGCCACCTCCGGGACAGGGTTAGTTCAGCCCCAGCATTTT. V usage is TRBV6-5 and J usage is TRBJ1-5; TRBD1 aligns across 9 bases. This CDR3 spans 14 amino acids. The germline V gene encodes CDR1 MNHEY and CDR2 SVGAGI. V trimming: 10 bases; J trimming: 6 bases; junction bases outside the gene matches: 10.

The V and J genes are TRBV19 and TRBJ1-2, with TRBD1 matching over 7 bases. Trimming cost V 5 bases and J 4 bases; bases outside gene matches: 4. The germline V gene encodes CDR1 LNHDA and CDR2 SQIVND (reference sequence). This CDR3 comprises 13 residues. CDR3 sequence: CASSSRQGYGYTF. CDR3 nucleotide sequence: TGTGCCAGTAGTTCGAGACAGGGCTATGGCTACACCTTC.

This clone was detected only once. The chain uses TRBV7-9 and TRBJ1-5, with 7 bases aligning to TRBD1. Germline CDR1 and CDR2: SEHNR and FQNEAQ (reference sequence). The V segment lost 5 bases and the J segment 3 bases; nucleotides outside the gene matches: 7. The CDR3 is made up of 15 amino acids. In DNA form, the CDR3 reads TGTGCCAGCAGCCCGCAGGGGGGGAACAATCAGCCCCAGCATTTT. Translated, it gives CASSPQGGNNQPQHF.

The V call is TRBV2, the J call TRBJ2-5; TRBD1 is a possible D gene (6 bases). CDR3 length: 13 residues. Trimming left V 6 bases short and J 5 bases short, with 13 bases between. Per germline, CDR1 SNHLY and CDR2 FYNNEI. The CDR3 reads CASRPRGFETQYF. The CDR3 DNA is TGTGCCAGCAGACCCAGGGGCTTTGAGACCCAGTACTTC.

The V call is TRBV5-1, the J call TRBJ1-2; D may be TRBD1 (5 bases). The CDR3 runs 15 residues. CDR1 is SGHRS and CDR2 is YFSETQ in the germline V gene. Trimming cost V 6 bases and J 4 bases, with 19 bases left between them. The CDR3 loop is CASKRMNDSPYGYTF. CDR3 coding DNA: TGCGCCAGCAAGCGGATGAATGACAGCCCCTATGGCTACACCTTC.

V and J are TRBV5-1 and TRBJ1-1; D gene ambiguous. This CDR3 contains 13 residues. The germline CDR1 and CDR2 sequences are SGHRS and YFSETQ. Trimming took off 1 base at V and 7 bases at J, with 11 bases between the two ends. DNA of the CDR3: TGCGCCAGCAGCTTGTCCGGGATGGATGAAGCTTTCTTT. This gives the protein CASSLSGMDEAFF. Drawing the rest from reference TRBV5-1 and TRBJ1-1, the complete variable domain is KAGVTQTPRYLIKTRGQQVTLSCSPISGHRSVSWYQQTPGQGLQFLFEYFSETQRNKGNFPGRFSGRQFSNSRSEMNVSTLELGDSALYLCASSLSGMDEAFFGQGTRLTVV.

The chain carries TRBV7-8 and TRBJ2-5, with D possibly being TRBD2 (6 bases). There are 16 residues in the CDR3. V was pared by 0 bases and J by 1 base, with 12 bases between. The germline gives CDR1 SGHVS, CDR2 FQNEAQ. The CDR3 bases are TGTGCCAGCAGCTTAGCGCCTAGCGTATCCCAAGAGACCCAGTACTTC. Translation: CASSLAPSVSQETQYF.

The chain recombines TRBV19 with TRBJ1-4; 7 bases are shared with TRBD1. Germline V gene sequence: CDR1 LNHDA, CDR2 SQIVND (reference sequence). The J segment lost 8 bases and the V segment lost 3 bases, leaving 3 bases of the junction unmatched. The CDR3 is 13 amino acids. DNA of the CDR3: TGTGCCAGTAGTATGACCAGGGGGGAAAAACTGTTTTTT. Translation: CASSMTRGEKLFF.

The V and J genes are TRBV19 and TRBJ1-4, with 7 bases identical to TRBD1. With 8 bases clipped from V and 0 bases from J, the junction kept 3 bases outside the gene matches. Germline CDR1 reads LNHDA; CDR2 reads SQIVND (reference sequence). The CDR3 sequence is 14 residues long. CDR3 in DNA: TGTGCCAGTGGCGGGACAGCAACTAATGAAAAACTGTTTTTT. Protein: CASGGTATNEKLFF.

The chain combines TRBV19 with TRBJ1-2; unclear D gene. The CDR3 has 15 amino acids. Trimming shortened V by 3 bases and J by 0 bases, and 11 bases separated the two germline ends. Germline CDR1 is LNHDA and CDR2 is SQIVND (reference sequence). CDR3 bases: TGTGCCAGTAGTATCGGGGATAACTCTAACTATGGCTACACCTTC. Protein sequence: CASSIGDNSNYGYTF.

This clone has a single count. J is TRBJ1-2 and V is TRBV15; 10 bases map to TRBD1. The germline V gene encodes CDR1 LNHNV and CDR2 YYDKDF (reference sequence). The CDR3 is made up of 14 amino acids. Trimming took 6 bases from V and 6 from J; bases not matched to a gene: 7. The CDR3 region has the DNA TGTGCCACCAGGGACAGGGGGTCGAGTAATGGCTACACCTTC. Its translation: CATRDRGSSNGYTF.

The V gene is TRBV20-1, the J gene TRBJ2-5; the D is unclear. This CDR3 is 16 amino acids long. Germline assignment: CDR1 DFQATT and CDR2 SNEGSKA (reference sequence). Trimming removed 3 bases from V and 0 bases from J, with 17 bases in between. In DNA form, the CDR3 reads TGCAGTGCTAGTATCCCTAGAGCAGGATACCAAGAGACCCAGTACTTC. Translated: CSASIPRAGYQETQYF.

Comments on this clone: This CDR3 is also generated by other DNA sequences in the sample. The V call is TRBV12-3 or TRBV12-4, the J call TRBJ1-2, with D unclear. V was clipped by 3 bases and J by 1 base, with 6 bases between them. This CDR3 is 13 amino acids long. The CDR3 loop reads CASSFDINYGYTF. The CDR3 bases are TGTGCCAGCAGTTTCGACATTAACTATGGCTACACCTTC.

This rearrangement joins TRBV20-1 to TRBJ1-1; unclear D gene. The germline CDR1 and CDR2 sequences are DFQATT and SNEGSKA (reference sequence). The CDR3 is 11 residues long. V dropped 5 bases and J dropped 4 bases, with 8 bases sitting between them. In DNA, the CDR3 is TGCAGTGCTGGCCACAGCACTGAAGCTTTCTTT. Its protein is CSAGHSTEAFF.

The chain combines TRBV9 with TRBJ1-3; a weak D match, TRBD1 (5 bases). The V gene's germline CDR1 is SGDLS and CDR2 YYNGEE. V lost 0 bases and J lost 3, with 7 bases in between. The CDR3 contains 14 residues. Here the CDR3 reads CASSVARDGNTIYF. CDR3 in DNA: TGTGCCAGCAGCGTAGCCAGGGATGGAAACACCATATATTTT.

In this sample, this clone turned up a few times. The chain links TRBV7-9 to TRBJ1-6; weak D call: TRBD1 (6 bases). CDR1 is SEHNR, CDR2 FQNEAQ, per germline (reference sequence). Trimming cost V 3 bases and J 13 bases, with 13 bases left between them. The CDR3 has 13 amino acids. CDR3 sequence reads: CASSLDDRRPLHF. CDR3 nucleotides: TGTGCCAGCAGCTTGGACGACAGGCGGCCCCTCCACTTT. The variable domain in full, completed from reference TRBV7-9 and TRBJ1-6, reads DTGVSQNPRHKITKRGQNVTFRCDPISEHNRLYWYRQTLGQGPEFLTYFQNEAQLEKSRLLSDRFSAERPKGSFSTLEIQRTEQGDSAMYLCASSLDDRRPLHFGNGTRLTVT.

The chain is built from TRBV6-5 and TRBJ1-6, with D perhaps matching TRBD1 (5 bases). Trimming took 6 bases from V and 10 from J, leaving 10 bases between them. The CDR3 contains 12 residues. In germline, CDR1 is MNHEY, CDR2 SVGAGI. CDR3 amino acids: CASSLRGSPLHF. The CDR3 DNA follows: TGTGCCAGCAGCCTCCGGGGGTCACCCCTCCACTTT.

The chain carries TRBV19 and TRBJ2-6; 7 nucleotides align to TRBD1. Trimming took 5 bases from V and 2 from J; bases not matched to a gene: 6. Germline CDR1 LNHDA, CDR2 SQIVND (reference sequence). This CDR3 contains 16 residues. CDR3 sequence (DNA): TGTGCCAGTAGTGAGGGACAGCTGGCTGGGGCCAACGTCCTGACTTTC. Translating it yields CASSEGQLAGANVLTF.

The CDR3 DNA reads TGCGCCAGCAGCCAAGGGGGACTAGCGGGGCTGAGTAGCACAGATACGCAGTATTTT. Residues: CASSQGGLAGLSSTDTQYF. The V call is TRBV4-1, the J call TRBJ2-3; TRBD2 agrees at 13 bases. This CDR3 comprises 19 residues. V lost 1 base to trimming and J lost 0 bases; unmatched junction nucleotides: 7. Germline V gene data show CDR1 as MGHRA and CDR2 as YSYEKL.